This passage covers 31 T cell receptor beta chains from one sample sequenced in a study of cytomegalovirus exposure and HLA in healthy donors. The PCR used 60 Vbeta and 13 Jbeta primers. Clones were read by immunoSEQ multiplex PCR, and TCRdb kept only the in-frame ones, dropping some. Among under 200,000 clones, about 90% were seen once, and the ten largest hold around 0.99%. Sequencing was carried out using PBMCs. The receptors were gathered from a boy younger than 10 in good health and CMV-seronegative.

V usage is TRBV28 and J usage is TRBJ2-1; 7 nucleotides agree with TRBD2. The CDR3 covers 14 residues. V shed 6 bases, J shed 9 bases, and the junction held 11 bases outside the gene matches. Germline-derived CDR1 and CDR2 are MDHEN and SYDVKM. CDR3 sequence: CASSSIAGVPEQFF. In DNA, the CDR3 is TGTGCCAGCAGCTCAATCGCGGGAGTGCCTGAGCAGTTCTTC.

The chain combines TRBV30 with TRBJ1-3; 7 bases line up with TRBD1. The CDR3 covers 14 residues. V dropped 6 bases and J dropped 0; count of bases not matched to a gene: 5. Germline V gene sequence: CDR1 GTSNPN, CDR2 SVGIG (reference sequence). This CDR3 is CACPGQSSGNTIYF. The CDR3, as DNA: TGTGCCTGTCCGGGACAGAGCTCTGGAAACACCATATATTTT.

The rearrangement links TRBV28 to TRBJ2-3, with TRBD2 identical over 7 bases. V was clipped by 8 bases and J by 5 bases; unmatched bases: 10. From germline, CDR1 is MDHEN and CDR2 SYDVKM. CDR3 length: 14 amino acids. The CDR3 loop is CASELERGGDTQYF. The CDR3 DNA reads as TGTGCCAGCGAGTTGGAGCGGGGTGGAGATACGCAGTATTTT.

This clone has only one observation. The J gene is TRBJ2-7, the V gene TRBV30; no firm D call. In germline, CDR1 is GTSNPN, CDR2 SVGIG (reference sequence). Between the trimmed V and J ends, which lost 3 bases and 3 bases, there was a span of 6 bases. The CDR3 runs 11 residues. CDR3 protein: CAWRSNYEQYF. In DNA form, the CDR3 reads TGTGCCTGGAGATCCAACTACGAGCAGTACTTC.

The rearrangement links TRBV14 to TRBJ2-7, with D tentatively TRBD1 (6 bases). V was pared by 3 bases and J by 3 bases, with 12 bases between. The germline V gene encodes CDR1 SGHDN and CDR2 FVKESK. The CDR3 extends over 14 amino acids. CDR3: CASSHRTENYEQYF. CDR3 nucleotides: TGTGCCAGCAGCCACAGGACAGAGAACTACGAGCAGTACTTC.

The J gene is TRBJ2-1, the V gene TRBV19; 7 bases line up with TRBD2. This CDR3 region has 13 residues. V shed 6 bases, J shed 3 bases, and the junction held 2 bases outside the gene matches. Per the germline V gene, CDR1 is LNHDA and CDR2 is SQIVND (reference sequence). The CDR3 coding sequence is TGTGCCAGTAGACCTAGCGGCTACAATGAGCAGTTCTTC. Its translation is CASRPSGYNEQFF.

V usage is TRBV7-9 and J usage is TRBJ1-1; perhaps TRBD1 as D (5 bases). With 5 bases removed from V and 8 bases from J, the gap between germline ends came to 12 bases. The length of the CDR3 is 12 residues. Germline assignment: CDR1 SEHNR and CDR2 FQNEAQ (reference sequence). In DNA form, the CDR3 reads TGTGCCAGCAGCCCGTCCTCAGGGGAAGCTTTCTTT. Protein product: CASSPSSGEAFF.

The rearrangement joins TRBV28 to TRBJ2-1, with 9 bases lining up with TRBD2. Germline lookup yields CDR1 MDHEN and CDR2 SYDVKM. This CDR3 comprises 14 residues. V lost 8 bases, J lost 7 bases, and 9 bases stayed unmatched. The CDR3 here is CASFKREVRNEQFF. In DNA form, the CDR3 reads TGTGCCAGCTTTAAGCGGGAGGTAAGGAATGAGCAGTTCTTC.

DNA for the CDR3: TGTGCCAGCCGTGGGGGACAGTTGAACACTGAAGCTTTCTTT. Translated, it gives CASRGGQLNTEAFF. The chain uses TRBV6-1 and TRBJ1-1; TRBD1 agrees at 7 bases. Germline lookup yields CDR1 MNHNS and CDR2 SASEGT. After removal of 8 bases from V and 0 bases from J, the junction contained 6 bases not matched to a gene. The CDR3 totals 14 residues.

V gene TRBV5-6 combines with J gene TRBJ2-7; D perhaps matches TRBD2 (6 bases). The CDR3 runs to 14 residues. The V gene lost 5 bases and the J gene lost 5 bases, with 17 bases spanning the gap. The germline V gene encodes CDR1 SGHDT and CDR2 YYEEEE. The DNA for the CDR3 is TGTGCCAGCAGGTGGGCCGGGACGGGGGACGAGCAGTACTTC. This translates into CASRWAGTGDEQYF. Using reference TRBV5-6 and TRBJ2-7 for the parts outside the CDR3, the full variable domain is DAGVTQSPTHLIKTRGQQVTLRCSPKSGHDTVSWYQQALGQGPQFIFQYYEEEERQRGNFPDRFSGHQFPNYSSELNVNALLLGDSALYLCASRWAGTGDEQYFGPGTRLTVT.

J is TRBJ1-4 and V is TRBV28; a possible D gene is TRBD1 (5 bases). The CDR3 is 14 amino acids. Per germline, CDR1 MDHEN and CDR2 SYDVKM. Between the trimmed V and J ends, which lost 2 bases and 7 bases, there was a span of 11 bases. This chain's CDR3 is CASSLTGVGEKLFF. The CDR3 DNA sequence: TGTGCCAGCAGTTTAACGGGGGTGGGTGAAAAACTGTTTTTT.

This chain uses TRBV27 with TRBJ2-7; 9 bases align to TRBD2. Germline V CDR1 and CDR2: MNHEY, SMNVEV (reference sequence). The CDR3 loop spans 14 amino acids. The V gene end was trimmed by 6 bases and the J gene end by 6 bases; junction bases not matched to a gene: 9. CDR3 region: CASRGLAGGPEQYF. CDR3 sequence (DNA): TGTGCCAGCAGGGGACTAGCTGGGGGACCCGAGCAGTACTTC.

Worth noting for this clone: Relative to the germline gene, one junction end is altered; a read error may explain this. CDR3 in DNA: TGTTCCAGCAGCCGGGACAGGGGTAGAGGCTACACCTTC. This encodes CSSSRDRGRGYTF. V gene TRBV7-9 combines with J gene TRBJ1-2, with 10 bases matching TRBD1. The CDR3 has 13 residues. CDR1 SEHNR and CDR2 FQNEAQ come from the germline V gene (reference sequence).

The V gene is TRBV11-2, the J gene TRBJ2-7; perhaps TRBD2 as D (5 bases). This CDR3 has 11 residues. Trimming removed 6 bases at V and 7 bases at J, with 10 bases between. From germline, CDR1 is SGHAT and CDR2 FQNNGV. As DNA, the CDR3 is TGTGCCAGCAGGCGGACGGGAGAGCAGTACTTC. It yields the protein CASRRTGEQYF.

The DNA of the CDR3 is TGTGCCAGCAGTGAGAGGAGTGAAAAACTGTTTTTT. Its translation is CASSERSEKLFF. V usage is TRBV6-1 and J usage is TRBJ1-4; D unresolved. This CDR3 contains 12 residues. Germline V lookup: CDR1 MNHNS, CDR2 SASEGT. Trimming removed 3 bases from V and 7 bases from J, with 6 bases in between.

The CDR3 reads CASSFRTSGDNEQFF. The CDR3 region has the DNA TGTGCCAGCAGCTTCCGGACTAGCGGGGACAATGAGCAGTTCTTC. The chain joins TRBV11-2 to TRBJ2-1; the match to TRBD2 covers 12 bases. The ends lost 3 bases at V and 5 bases at J; junction bases unmatched: 2. CDR3 size: 15 residues. Germline V gene sequence: CDR1 SGHAT, CDR2 FQNNGV.

The chain uses TRBV5-8 and TRBJ1-1; D may be TRBD1 (6 bases). V dropped 3 bases and J dropped 5 bases, with 14 bases sitting between them. The CDR3 contains 14 residues. Germline V gene sequence: CDR1 SGHTS, CDR2 YDEGEE. The CDR3 protein is CASSWGPTGTEAFF. The CDR3 DNA reads as TGTGCCAGCAGCTGGGGGCCAACCGGAACTGAAGCTTTCTTT.

The genes are TRBV4-2 and TRBJ2-7; D gene uncertain. CDR3 length: 14 residues. Deletions cut 1 base from V and 1 base from J, with 8 bases between. Germline values: CDR1 LGHNA, CDR2 YNFKEQ. The chain's CDR3 is CASSQVAGSYEQYF. CDR3 DNA: TGTGCCAGCAGCCAAGTTGCCGGGTCCTACGAGCAGTACTTC.

The chain has TRBV19 and TRBJ2-1; 7 bases align to TRBD2. The V gene's germline CDR1 is LNHDA and CDR2 SQIVND (reference sequence). The CDR3 totals 13 residues. CDR3 nucleotides: TGTCTGGCGGCGGGGGAGCATAACAATGAGCAGTTCTTC. Amino acids: CLAAGEHNNEQFF. Variable domain in full (rest from reference TRBV19 and TRBJ2-1): DGGITQSPKYLFRKEGQNVTLSCEQNLNHDAMYWYRQDPGQGLRLIYYSQIVNDFQKGDIAEGYSVSREKKESFPLTVTSAQKNPTAFYLCLAAGEHNNEQFFGPGTRLTVL.

J is TRBJ2-7 and V is TRBV11-3; D gene ambiguous. This CDR3 has 13 amino acids. Trimming took 5 bases from V and 5 from J, leaving 13 bases between them. Germline loops: CDR1 SGHNT, CDR2 YENEEA. CDR3 sequence reads: CASSTSISDEQYF. As DNA, the CDR3 is TGTGCCAGCAGCACCAGCATCAGCGACGAGCAGTACTTC.

V gene TRBV2 combines with J gene TRBJ1-1; D not resolved. Germline V gene sequence: CDR1 SNHLY, CDR2 FYNNEI. The V end was cut by 4 bases, the J end by 0 bases, with 9 bases between. The CDR3 totals 14 residues. CDR3 region: CASSGGWMNTEAFF. The DNA for the CDR3 is TGTGCCAGCAGTGGAGGATGGATGAACACTGAAGCTTTCTTT.

This chain connects TRBV27 to TRBJ1-2; D is possibly TRBD1 (6 bases). With 0 bases removed from V and 6 bases from J, the gap between germline ends came to 11 bases. In germline, CDR1 is MNHEY, CDR2 SMNVEV (reference sequence). This CDR3 spans 14 amino acids. The CDR3 DNA is TGTGCCAGCAGTTTATCTATGGGGGCTCATGGCTACACCTTC. This codes for CASSLSMGAHGYTF.

The chain uses TRBV29-1 and TRBJ1-1; 8 bases align to TRBD1. Germline CDR1 is SQVTM and CDR2 is ANQGSEA. This CDR3 has 11 amino acids. With 8 bases clipped from V and 4 bases from J, the junction kept 3 bases outside the gene matches. The CDR3 protein is CSLGTGTEAFF. Written as DNA, the CDR3 is TGCAGCCTCGGGACAGGCACTGAAGCTTTCTTT.

This chain joins TRBV2 and TRBJ2-5; D is possibly TRBD1 (6 bases). This CDR3 is built from 15 residues. Per germline, CDR1 SNHLY and CDR2 FYNNEI. V shed 5 bases and J shed 0 bases, with 13 bases lying between them. The CDR3 region is CASSPGQLYQETQYF. In DNA form, the CDR3 reads TGTGCCAGCAGTCCCGGACAGCTGTACCAAGAGACCCAGTACTTC.

This chain connects TRBV7-2 to TRBJ2-7; possibly TRBD1 for D (6 bases). Trimming took 5 bases from V and 2 from J, leaving 7 bases between them. Germline V CDR1 and CDR2: SGHTA, FQGNSA. The CDR3 is made up of 12 amino acids. The DNA for the CDR3 is TGTGCCAGCAGCACAGGGCCCTACGAGCAGTACTTC. Its translation: CASSTGPYEQYF. Variable domain in full (rest from reference TRBV7-2 and TRBJ2-7): GAGVSQSPSNKVTEKGKDVELRCDPISGHTALYWYRQSLGQGLEFLIYFQGNSAPDKSGLPSDRFSAERTGGSVSTLTIQRTQQEDSAVYLCASSTGPYEQYFGPGTRLTVT.

The chain uses TRBV6-1 and TRBJ2-7; 7 bases agree with TRBD1. The V segment lost 6 bases and the J segment 0 bases; nucleotides outside the gene matches: 5. The CDR3 is made up of 14 amino acids. Germline-derived CDR1 and CDR2 are MNHNS and SASEGT. The CDR3 DNA reads TGTGCCAGCAGAACGGGACAGAGCTCCTACGAGCAGTACTTC. As protein: CASRTGQSSYEQYF.

This sequence joins TRBV6-5 and TRBJ1-1, with unresolved D. V gave up 2 bases and J gave up 0 bases, with 7 bases separating them. The CDR3 has 14 residues. CDR1 is MNHEY, CDR2 SVGAGI, per germline. In DNA, the CDR3 is TGTGCCAGCAGTTACGGCGGTATGAACACTGAAGCTTTCTTT. It yields the protein CASSYGGMNTEAFF.

The chain combines TRBV28 with TRBJ1-2; 7 nucleotides line up with TRBD1. The CDR3 is 16 residues long. With V trimmed by 3 bases and J by 6 bases, 13 bases remained unmatched. Germline assignment: CDR1 MDHEN and CDR2 SYDVKM. This chain's CDR3 is CASSFRDRVIAHGYTF. In DNA form, the CDR3 reads TGTGCCAGCAGTTTTCGAGACAGGGTCATTGCACATGGCTACACCTTC.

V is TRBV7-2 and J is TRBJ1-2; a weak D match, TRBD1 (5 bases). The germline CDR1 and CDR2 sequences are SGHTA and FQGNSA. Deletions cut 3 bases from V and 4 bases from J, with 15 bases between. The CDR3 length is 15 residues. DNA of the CDR3: TGTGCCAGCAGCTTGGAGCTCAGGGATGGCTATGGCTACACCTTC. Encoded protein: CASSLELRDGYGYTF. Variable domain in full (rest from reference TRBV7-2 and TRBJ1-2): GAGVSQSPSNKVTEKGKDVELRCDPISGHTALYWYRQSLGQGLEFLIYFQGNSAPDKSGLPSDRFSAERTGGSVSTLTIQRTQQEDSAVYLCASSLELRDGYGYTFGSGTRLTVV.

Written as DNA, the CDR3 is TGTGCCAGCAGCAAGCCCGGGACAGGTAGGGCAGATACGCAGTATTTT. It yields the protein CASSKPGTGRADTQYF. The chain links TRBV5-6 to TRBJ2-3; 8 bases are shared with TRBD1. The germline V gene encodes CDR1 SGHDT and CDR2 YYEEEE. V dropped 4 bases and J dropped 4; count of bases not matched to a gene: 11. The CDR3 has 16 residues.

This chain joins TRBV5-5 and TRBJ1-2, with a weak D call TRBD1 (6 bases). CDR1 is SGHKS, CDR2 YYEKEE, per germline (reference sequence). The ends were cut back, 4 bases at V and 4 bases at J, with 17 bases in the middle. The CDR3 spans 15 residues. CDR3 region: CASSQGGDVGYGYTF. The CDR3 DNA is TGTGCCAGCAGCCAAGGGGGGGACGTTGGCTATGGCTACACCTTC. The full variable domain, with the rest looked up from reference TRBV5-5 and TRBJ1-2, is DAGVTQSPTHLIKTRGQQVTLRCSPISGHKSVSWYQQVLGQGPQFIFQYYEKEERGRGNFPDRFSARQFPNYSSELNVNALLLGDSALYLCASSQGGDVGYGYTFGSGTRLTVV.